The following is a TCR beta chain sequence with its context. Its antigen is not identified. These data belong to a study of long-term antiretroviral therapy in people with HIV. Samples were assayed with immunoSEQ v3.0 at survey level. Clones were sequenced by immunoSEQ multiplex PCR, and TCRdb holds only the in-frame ones, with some missing. This sample has fewer than 40,000 clones, with 85% to 95% found just once. Whole-study results and caveats: Versus controls, repertoires in people with HIV had narrower CDR3 length ranges.

Per donor, at least one pre-ART and at least two post-ART PBMC samples were obtained. This clonotype was obtained from a woman aged 45-65 years with HIV. Here the sequenced sample was unsorted PBMCs, taken about 5.1 years after starting antiretroviral therapy.

The CDR3 here is CASRTSGVTDTQYF. CDR3 sequence (DNA): TGCGCCAGCCGAACTAGCGGGGTCACAGATACGCAGTATTTT. The V gene is TRBV5-1, the J gene TRBJ2-3, with 10 bases that match TRBD2. The CDR3 has 14 residues. Unmatched junction bases numbered 4, after V lost 7 bases and J lost 2 bases. Germline loops: CDR1 SGHRS, CDR2 YFSETQ. The full variable domain, completed using reference TRBV5-1 and TRBJ2-3, is KAGVTQTPRYLIKTRGQQVTLSCSPISGHRSVSWYQQTPGQGLQFLFEYFSETQRNKGNFPGRFSGRQFSNSRSEMNVSTLELGDSALYLCASRTSGVTDTQYFGPGTRLTVL.